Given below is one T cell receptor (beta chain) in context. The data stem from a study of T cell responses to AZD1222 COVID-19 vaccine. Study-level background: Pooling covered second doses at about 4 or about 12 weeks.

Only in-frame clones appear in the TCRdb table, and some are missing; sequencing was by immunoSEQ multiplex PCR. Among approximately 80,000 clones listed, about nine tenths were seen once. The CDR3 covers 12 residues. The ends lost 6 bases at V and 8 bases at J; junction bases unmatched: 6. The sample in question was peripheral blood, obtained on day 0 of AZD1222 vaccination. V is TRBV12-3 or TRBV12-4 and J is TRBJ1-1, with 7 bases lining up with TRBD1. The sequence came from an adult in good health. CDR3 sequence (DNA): TGTGCCAGCAGCCGAGACAGGGAGGAAGCTTTCTTT. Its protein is CASSRDREEAFF.